This paragraph covers one T cell receptor beta chain sequence. Its antigen is as yet unknown. Measured with immunoSEQ multiplex PCR; TCRdb has only the in-frame clones, and not every one. The sample lists about 120,000 clones, approximately 58% seen once, with 30% to 45% in the top ten. This sample is drawn from a study of cytotoxic CD8 clonotypes in ibrutinib-treated CLL. Study summary: Outcomes included approximately 25 partial and 2 complete responses; after median about 5.5 years, 14 stayed remitted and about 12 progressed. Samples showed on average around 250,000 productive templates and about 94,000 productive rearrangements.

Notes on the study in general: Clonality correlated strongly with circulating CD8+ T cells and exceeded age-matched healthy donors at baseline.

In germline, CDR1 is SGHVS, CDR2 FNYEAQ. The CDR3 contains 15 residues. Trimming pared 4 bases from V and 2 bases from J, leaving 15 bases between. This rearrangement joins TRBV7-6 to TRBJ2-7; D might be TRBD1 or TRBD2, each matching 5 bases. The sample was PBMCs, taken after 24 months of ibrutinib treatment. The TCR comes from a human donor with chronic lymphocytic leukemia. The CDR3 is CASSSAVVGAYEQYF. CDR3 nucleotide sequence: TGTGCCAGCAGCTCAGCGGTCGTGGGGGCCTACGAGCAGTACTTC.